This T cell receptor beta chain emerged from a study of T cell responses to AZD1222 COVID-19 vaccine. CDR3 size: 14 residues. Germline lookup yields CDR1 MGHDK and CDR2 SYGVNS. V dropped 7 bases and J dropped 6 bases, with 15 bases sitting between them. Generated by immunoSEQ multiplex PCR, the TCRdb table keeps only in-frame clones and is missing some. The sample consists of 70,000 to 90,000 clones, roughly nine tenths of them appearing once. The specimen was peripheral blood, collected on day 0 of AZD1222 vaccination. The chain joins TRBV25-1 to TRBJ2-2, with TRBD1 as a possible D gene (6 bases). This TCR derives from an adult in good health. CDR3 nucleotides: TGTGCCAGCACCCCACAGGGATTACCCGGGGAGCTGTTTTTT. This encodes CASTPQGLPGELFF.